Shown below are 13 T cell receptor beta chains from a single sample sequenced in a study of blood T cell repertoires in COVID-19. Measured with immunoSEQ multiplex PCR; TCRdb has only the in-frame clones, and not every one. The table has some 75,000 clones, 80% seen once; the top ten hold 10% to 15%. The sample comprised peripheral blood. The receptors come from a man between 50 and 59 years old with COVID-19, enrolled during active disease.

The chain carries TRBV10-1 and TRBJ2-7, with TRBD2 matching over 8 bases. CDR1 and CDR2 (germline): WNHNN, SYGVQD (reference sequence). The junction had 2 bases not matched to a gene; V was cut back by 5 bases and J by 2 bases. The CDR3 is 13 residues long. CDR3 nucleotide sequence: TGCGCCAGCAGTACTAGCGGCGCCTACGAGCAGTACTTC. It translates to CASSTSGAYEQYF.

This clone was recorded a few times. CDR3 bases: TGTGCCATCAATACAGGCGGGAACACTGAAGCTTTCTTT. The encoded protein is CAINTGGNTEAFF. The rearrangement links TRBV10-3 to TRBJ1-1; tentatively, D is TRBD1 (5 bases). Between the trimmed V and J ends, which lost 7 bases and 1 base, there was a span of 10 bases. The CDR3 totals 13 residues. CDR1 ENHRY and CDR2 SYGVKD come from the germline V gene.

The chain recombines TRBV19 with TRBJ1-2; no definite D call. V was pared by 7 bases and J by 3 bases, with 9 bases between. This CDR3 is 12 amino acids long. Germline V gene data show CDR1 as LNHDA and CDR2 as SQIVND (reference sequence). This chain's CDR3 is CASKEGHYGYTF. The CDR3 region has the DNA TGTGCCAGTAAAGAGGGTCACTATGGCTACACCTTC.

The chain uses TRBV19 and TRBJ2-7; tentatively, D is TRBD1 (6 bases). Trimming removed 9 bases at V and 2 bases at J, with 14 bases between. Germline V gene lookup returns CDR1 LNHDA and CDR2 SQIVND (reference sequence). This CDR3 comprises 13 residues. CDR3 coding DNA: TGTGCCAGCGCAACGGGACATACCTACGAGCAGTACTTC. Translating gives CASATGHTYEQYF.

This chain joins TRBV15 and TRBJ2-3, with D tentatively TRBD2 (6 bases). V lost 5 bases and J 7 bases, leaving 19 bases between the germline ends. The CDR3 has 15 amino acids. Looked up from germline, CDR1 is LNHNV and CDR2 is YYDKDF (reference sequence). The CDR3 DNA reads TGTGCCACCAGCCTCCTGTCGGGAGAACGGAATACGCAGTATTTT. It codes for CATSLLSGERNTQYF.

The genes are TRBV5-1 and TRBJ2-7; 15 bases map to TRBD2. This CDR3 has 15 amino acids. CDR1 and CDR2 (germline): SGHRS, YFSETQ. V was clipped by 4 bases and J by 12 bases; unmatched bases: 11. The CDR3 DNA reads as TGCGCCAGCAGCCCCGGGACTAGCGGGAGGTCCCTGGTGTACTTC. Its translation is CASSPGTSGRSLVYF.

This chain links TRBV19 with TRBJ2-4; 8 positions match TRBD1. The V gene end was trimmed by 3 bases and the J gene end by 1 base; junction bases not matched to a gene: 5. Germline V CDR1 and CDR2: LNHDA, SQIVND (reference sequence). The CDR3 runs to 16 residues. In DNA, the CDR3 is TGTGCCAGTAGTATCCGGACAGGGTTCGCCAAAAACATTCAGTACTTC. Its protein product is CASSIRTGFAKNIQYF.

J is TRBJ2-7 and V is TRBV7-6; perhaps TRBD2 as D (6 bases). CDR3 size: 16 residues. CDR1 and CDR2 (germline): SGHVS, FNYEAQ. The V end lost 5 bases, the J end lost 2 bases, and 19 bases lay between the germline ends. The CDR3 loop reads CASSPSSGVPPYEQYF. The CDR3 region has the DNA TGTGCCAGCAGCCCGTCATCGGGGGTACCCCCCTACGAGCAGTACTTC. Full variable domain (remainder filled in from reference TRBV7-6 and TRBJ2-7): GAGVSQSPRYKVTKRGQDVALRCDPISGHVSLYWYRQALGQGPEFLTYFNYEAQQDKSGLPNDRFSAERPEGSISTLTIQRTEQRDSAMYRCASSPSSGVPPYEQYFGPGTRLTVT.

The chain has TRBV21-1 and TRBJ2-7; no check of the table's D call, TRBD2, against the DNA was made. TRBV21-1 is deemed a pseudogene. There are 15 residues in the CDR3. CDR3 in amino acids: CASSILTSGSHEQYF. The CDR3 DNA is TGTGCCAGCAGCATACTGACTAGCGGGAGCCACGAGCAGTACTTC.

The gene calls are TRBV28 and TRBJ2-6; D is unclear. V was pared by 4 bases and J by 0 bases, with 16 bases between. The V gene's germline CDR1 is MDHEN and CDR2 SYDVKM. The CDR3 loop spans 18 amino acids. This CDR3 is CASSSVGRFLSGANVLTF. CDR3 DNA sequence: TGTGCCAGCAGTTCGGTTGGCAGGTTCCTCTCTGGGGCCAACGTCCTGACTTTC.

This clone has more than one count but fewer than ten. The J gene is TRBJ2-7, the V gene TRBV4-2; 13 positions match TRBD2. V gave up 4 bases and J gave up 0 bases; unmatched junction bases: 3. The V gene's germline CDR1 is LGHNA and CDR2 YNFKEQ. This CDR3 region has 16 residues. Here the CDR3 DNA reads TGTGCCAGCAGCCCTCGACTAGCGGGAGGCTCCTACGAGCAGTACTTC. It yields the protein CASSPRLAGGSYEQYF.

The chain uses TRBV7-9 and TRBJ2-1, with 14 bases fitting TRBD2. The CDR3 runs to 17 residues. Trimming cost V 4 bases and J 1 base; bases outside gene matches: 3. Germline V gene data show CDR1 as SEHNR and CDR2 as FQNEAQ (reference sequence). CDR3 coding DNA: TGTGCCAGCAGCTCGACTAGCGGGAGGGGATCCTACAATGAGCAGTTCTTC. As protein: CASSSTSGRGSYNEQFF.

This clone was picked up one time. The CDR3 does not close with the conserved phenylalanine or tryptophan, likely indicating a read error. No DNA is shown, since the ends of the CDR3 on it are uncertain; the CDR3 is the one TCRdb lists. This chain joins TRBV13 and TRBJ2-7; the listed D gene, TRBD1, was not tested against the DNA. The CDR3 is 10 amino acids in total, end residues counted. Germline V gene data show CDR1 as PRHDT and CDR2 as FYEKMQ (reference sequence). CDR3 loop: CASSLRQTGT.